Following are 19 T cell receptor beta chains from one sample sequenced in a study of T cell responses to AZD1222 COVID-19 vaccine. Measured with immunoSEQ multiplex PCR; TCRdb has only the in-frame clones, and not every one. Here the sample spans about 140,000 clones, 85% to 95% being singletons. The sample was peripheral blood, taken on day 0 of AZD1222 vaccination. The source of these receptors is an adult in good health.

The table lists this clone with a count of one. The CDR3, as DNA: TGTGCCAGCAGCTCACAGGGTACAGATACGCAGTATTTT. Residues: CASSSQGTDTQYF. The chain is built from TRBV11-3 and TRBJ2-3; D may be TRBD1 (6 bases). This CDR3 contains 13 residues. Trimming removed 4 bases from V and 3 bases from J, with 8 bases in between. In germline, CDR1 is SGHNT, CDR2 YENEEA.

The chain has TRBV6-2 or TRBV6-3 and TRBJ1-2, with 7 bases fitting TRBD1. The CDR3 is made up of 15 amino acids. Per germline, CDR1 MNHEY and CDR2 SVGEGT. J was trimmed by 2 bases and V by 5 bases; bases with no gene match: 8. The CDR3 region is CASSTRTGLNYGYTF. The CDR3 nucleotides read TGTGCCAGCAGTACCCGGACAGGATTAAACTATGGCTACACCTTC.

The chain uses TRBV2 and TRBJ2-3, with D possibly matching TRBD2 (5 bases). Germline CDR1 and CDR2: SNHLY and FYNNEI. Trimming left V 6 bases short and J 1 base short, with 8 bases between. The CDR3 is 13 amino acids. The CDR3 region has the DNA TGTGCCAGCAGGAGCGGAGGCACAGATACGCAGTATTTT. Encoded protein: CASRSGGTDTQYF.

The rearrangement links TRBV9 to TRBJ2-3; 7 nucleotides align to TRBD2. Trimming cost V 3 bases and J 2 bases; bases outside gene matches: 3. This CDR3 contains 14 residues. CDR1 is SGDLS and CDR2 is YYNGEE in the germline V gene. CDR3 coding DNA: TGTGCCAGCAGCGCGAGCGGGGCCACAGATACGCAGTATTTT. Protein sequence: CASSASGATDTQYF.

This clone was seen a single time. The chain recombines TRBV6-2 or TRBV6-3 with TRBJ1-1; TRBD1 matches 8 bases. The CDR3 is made up of 13 amino acids. The V and J ends lost 6 bases and 6 bases, in that order; junction bases with no gene match: 6. Germline-derived CDR1 and CDR2 are MNHEY and SVGEGT. In nucleotides, the CDR3 is TGTGCCAGCAGCCGGGACAGGATCGCTGAAGCTTTCTTT. It codes for CASSRDRIAEAFF.

This chain uses TRBV28 with TRBJ2-3; 8 bases align to TRBD2. V was clipped by 6 bases and J by 5 bases; unmatched bases: 10. The CDR3 extends over 15 amino acids. CDR1 and CDR2 (germline): MDHEN, SYDVKM. The CDR3 sequence is CASSPQGLVRDTQYF. The CDR3 nucleotides read TGTGCCAGCAGCCCCCAGGGACTAGTAAGAGATACGCAGTATTTT.

The chain's CDR3 is CASREITGLRGYTF. The DNA for the CDR3 is TGTGCCAGCCGCGAGATAACAGGGCTCCGTGGCTACACCTTC. V is TRBV6-5 and J is TRBJ1-2, with D perhaps matching TRBD1 (6 bases). The CDR3 is 14 residues long. Germline values: CDR1 MNHEY, CDR2 SVGAGI. V was shortened by 8 bases and J by 7 bases, with 20 bases between the two germline ends.

The V and J genes are TRBV6-5 and TRBJ1-4, with D tentatively TRBD1 (5 bases). V lost 9 bases and J 0 bases, leaving 14 bases between the germline ends. The CDR3 runs 15 residues. CDR1 MNHEY and CDR2 SVGAGI come from the germline V gene. For the CDR3, the DNA is TGTGCCAGTGAGAGGGGATCTGCAACTAATGAAAAACTGTTTTTT. The encoded protein is CASERGSATNEKLFF.

CDR3 region: CASSRQAGPYEQYF. The CDR3 bases are TGTGCCAGCAGCCGACAGGCGGGTCCCTACGAGCAGTACTTC. The chain employs TRBV27 and TRBJ2-7; D possibly corresponds to TRBD1 (6 bases). This CDR3 has 14 residues. V lost 6 bases, J lost 2 bases, and 14 bases lay in between. CDR1 and CDR2 from the germline V gene are MNHEY and SMNVEV (reference sequence).

The chain recombines TRBV3-1 (or the pseudogene TRBV3-2) with TRBJ2-3; D unresolved. The germline V gene has CDR1 LGHDT and CDR2 YNNKEL (reference sequence). The CDR3 is made up of 14 amino acids. V shed 3 bases and J shed 2 bases, with 9 bases lying between them. CDR3 coding DNA: TGTGCCAGCAGCCATCAAAGGGTCACAGATACGCAGTATTTT. It codes for CASSHQRVTDTQYF.

This chain connects TRBV5-6 to TRBJ2-1; the match to TRBD2 covers 8 bases. CDR1 is SGHDT and CDR2 is YYEEEE in the germline V gene. The V segment lost 4 bases and the J segment 3 bases; nucleotides outside the gene matches: 3. The length of the CDR3 is 14 residues. CDR3 sequence reads: CASSAGGNYNEQFF. The CDR3 DNA reads as TGTGCCAGCAGCGCGGGGGGTAACTACAATGAGCAGTTCTTC.

The table lists this clone with a few counts. The chain links TRBV6-6 to TRBJ1-2; D might be TRBD1 (6 bases). V gave up 1 base and J gave up 5 bases, with 14 bases separating them. Germline V gene sequence: CDR1 MNHNY, CDR2 SVGAGI (reference sequence). The CDR3 has 15 residues. Here the CDR3 DNA reads TGTGCCAGCAGTTACTTACAGGGAGAGATATATGGCTACACCTTC. It is translated as CASSYLQGEIYGYTF.

This clone was recorded once. CDR3 region: CALEQGMNTEAFF. CDR3 sequence (DNA): TGTGCCCTTGAGCAGGGCATGAACACTGAAGCTTTCTTT. The chain uses TRBV6-6 and TRBJ1-1; perhaps TRBD1 as D (5 bases). This CDR3 region has 13 residues. Trimming pared 11 bases from V and 0 bases from J, leaving 13 bases between. CDR1 is MNHNY, CDR2 SVGAGI, per germline (reference sequence).

The rearrangement uses TRBV10-1 and TRBJ1-1; D is uncertain. This CDR3 spans 11 amino acids. Between the trimmed V and J ends, which lost 3 bases and 7 bases, there was a span of 6 bases. In germline, CDR1 is WNHNN, CDR2 SYGVQD (reference sequence). CDR3 protein: CASSDFNEAFF. The CDR3, as DNA: TGCGCCAGCAGTGATTTTAATGAAGCTTTCTTT.

The chain carries TRBV9 and TRBJ2-1, with 9 bases identical to TRBD2. The length of the CDR3 is 15 residues. V lost 2 bases and J lost 3; bases outside the gene matches: 3. The germline CDR1 and CDR2 sequences are SGDLS and YYNGEE. CDR3 sequence (DNA): TGTGCCAGCAGCGTGTTGACTAGCGGCTACAATGAGCAGTTCTTC. Its translation is CASSVLTSGYNEQFF.

The chain is built from TRBV10-3 and TRBJ1-3; 7 nucleotides match TRBD1. The germline V gene encodes CDR1 ENHRY and CDR2 SYGVKD. V gave up 9 bases and J gave up 0 bases; unmatched junction bases: 14. CDR3 length: 17 residues. Here the CDR3 reads CAIRDSFSSNSGNTIYF. CDR3 nucleotide sequence: TGTGCCATAAGGGACAGCTTTTCCTCAAACTCTGGAAACACCATATATTTT.

The gene calls are TRBV21-1 and TRBJ1-2; the table names TRBD1, a call not compared with the DNA. TRBV21-1 is an annotated pseudogene. The CDR3 extends over 17 amino acids. CDR3 DNA: TGTGCCAGCAGCAAAGAGGGACAGGGCCCTTCTAACTATGGCTACACCTTC. Translated: CASSKEGQGPSNYGYTF.

The chain carries TRBV6-6 and TRBJ2-4; perhaps TRBD1 as D (6 bases). The germline V and J ends were trimmed by 6 bases and 13 bases, with 13 bases remaining between them. Per the germline V gene, CDR1 is MNHNY and CDR2 is SVGAGI (reference sequence). The CDR3 has 11 residues. The CDR3 DNA is TGTGCCAGCAGGGGGGACACTCCCCAGTACTTC. It is translated as CASRGDTPQYF.

V usage is TRBV6-4 and J usage is TRBJ1-1, with a weak D call TRBD1 (6 bases). The germline V gene has CDR1 MRHNA and CDR2 SNTAGT. Trimming cost V 6 bases and J 5 bases, with 13 bases left between them. The CDR3 has 13 amino acids. CDR3 coding DNA: TGTGCCAGCAGCAATACAGGGCGGACTGAAGCTTTCTTT. Its translation: CASSNTGRTEAFF.